This is a list of T cell receptor beta chains from one sample in a study of a mutant IDH1 vaccine in newly diagnosed glioma. Some clones are missing from TCRdb's copy, which holds only in-frame ones; the method was immunoSEQ multiplex PCR. This sample has 45,000 to 50,000 clones, with more than 75% found just once. What these receptors recognize is not known. The sample here was PBMCs, taken from a glioma patient whose treatment included an IDH1 peptide vaccine. The receptors stem from a woman in her thirties or forties with glioma. Both conserved end residues are part of each CDR3. A D gene is named only where the DNA matches it firmly. Expanded clones get a size class; other rows say once, few or many, or leave the size out.

TGCGCCAGCAGCTTAACCGGGACAGGGCTGGGCGAGCAGTACTTC	CASSLTGTGLGEQYF	TRBD1	TRBV5-1	TRBJ2-7	NA
TGTGCCAGCAGGGCAGCGGGAGCAAGCGAGACCCAGTACTTC	CASRAAGASETQYF	TRBD2	TRBV6-5	TRBJ2-5	NA
TGTGCCAGCAGCCACCGTACAGGGGCGAACACCGGGGAGCTGTTTTTT	CASSHRTGANTGELFF	TRBD1	TRBV14	TRBJ2-2	NA
TGTGCCACCAGCAGAGATGGCCCCGTTGGGTACAATGAGCAGTTCTTC	CATSRDGPVGYNEQFF	NA	TRBV15	TRBJ2-1	NA
TGTGCCAGCAGCTTGGGTACCCTACCCAGTGAAAAACTGTTTTTT	CASSLGTLPSEKLFF	NA	TRBV5-5	TRBJ1-4	NA
TGTGCCAGCAGAAGGGGGACTGGGGGCACTGAAGCTTTCTTT	CASRRGTGGTEAFF	NA	TRBV27	TRBJ1-1	NA
TGTGCCAGCAAGTACCAAGAGACCCAGTACTTC	CASKYQETQYF	NA	TRBV2	TRBJ2-5	once
TGTGCCAGCAGTATAACGGCCGCTAACTATGGCTACACCTTC	CASSITAANYGYTF	NA	TRBV27	TRBJ1-2	NA
TGCAGCGCTGGGAACACTGAAGCTTTCTTT	CSAGNTEAFF	NA	TRBV29-1	TRBJ1-1	NA
TGTGCCAGCAGCCGACTAGCGGGAGGCCTCCGTGACTTC	CASSRLAGGLRDF	TRBD2	TRBV7-8	TRBJ2-7	NA
TGTGCCAGCAGTTATACCGGGGAGGTCACTGAAGCTTTCTTT	CASSYTGEVTEAFF	NA	TRBV25-1	TRBJ1-1	NA
TGTGCCAGCAGTGCAGACAGGAGCTCCTACAATGAGCAGTTCTTC	CASSADRSSYNEQFF	NA	TRBV25-1	TRBJ2-1	NA
TGTGCCACCAGCAGAGAGGGCGGGGCTACCCGCGAGCAGTACTTC	CATSREGGATREQYF	NA	TRBV15	TRBJ2-7	NA
TGTGCCAGCAGCAATAGCAAAGAGACCCAGTACTTC	CASSNSKETQYF	NA	TRBV9	TRBJ2-5	NA
TGTGCCAGCAGTTTCTGGACAGGAGCCAGCGAGCAGTACTTC	CASSFWTGASEQYF	TRBD1	TRBV28	TRBJ2-7	once
TGTGCCAGCAGCCATTCGGCGGGACAGCTAGTCTATGGCTACACCTTC	CASSHSAGQLVYGYTF	TRBD1	TRBV5-5	TRBJ1-2	NA
TGCGCCAGCAGCGCTCCAGACGGGCTTTCTAGCTACACCTTC	CASSAPDGLSSYTF	NA	TRBV4-1	TRBJ1-2	NA
TGCGCCAGCACGGTGCCTGGCACAGATACGCAGTATTTT	CASTVPGTDTQYF	NA	TRBV10-2	TRBJ2-3	NA
TGTGCCAGCAGTGAAGGGGTTGCCAAAAACATTCAGTACTTC	CASSEGVAKNIQYF	NA	TRBV2	TRBJ2-4	NA
TGTGCCATCAGCCTCAATAATGAGCAGTTCTTC	CAISLNNEQFF	NA	TRBV10-3	TRBJ2-1	once
TGCGCCAGCAGCTTTTCTATCGGGGGGGTGAGCGAGCAGTACTTC	CASSFSIGGVSEQYF	TRBD2	TRBV5-1	TRBJ2-7	NA
TGTGCCATCAGTGAAGGACAGGGAAAAGCTTTCTTT	CAISEGQGKAFF	TRBD1	TRBV10-3	TRBJ1-1	NA
TGTGCCAGCAGTTCTAGCGGGCTCCACTCCTACGAGCAGTACTTC	CASSSSGLHSYEQYF	TRBD2	TRBV6-5	TRBJ2-7	NA
TGTGCCAGCAGCTTAGACAGGGACGGCTACACCTTC	CASSLDRDGYTF	TRBD1	TRBV6-5	TRBJ1-2	NA
TGCAGCGTGGGTTACGGGACAGGGGGACCCTACGAGCAGTACTTC	CSVGYGTGGPYEQYF	TRBD1	TRBV29-1	TRBJ2-7	NA
TGTGCCAGCAGCTTGGGGGGGAGCCTCGGTGAAAAACTGTTTTTT	CASSLGGSLGEKLFF	NA	TRBV11-2	TRBJ1-4	NA
TGTGCCAGCAGCCGGGACGCAAACATTCAGTACTTC	CASSRDANIQYF	NA	TRBV5-4	TRBJ2-4	NA
TGTGCCAGCAGCTTGATGCCTAGTGGGGCCTACGAGCAGTACTTC	CASSLMPSGAYEQYF	NA	TRBV5-4	TRBJ2-7	NA
TGTGCCAGCAGTGGCAGTAGCGGGAGGGACGAGCAGTTCTTC	CASSGSSGRDEQFF	TRBD2	TRBV2	TRBJ2-1	NA
TGTGCCAGCAGCTTAGCTAGCGGGAGTGTGGAGACCCAGTACTTC	CASSLASGSVETQYF	TRBD2	TRBV7-8	TRBJ2-5	NA
TGTGCCAAACCGTCAAGGACAGGGCCCTTTTTCGGCTATGGCTACACCTTC	CAKPSRTGPFFGYGYTF	TRBD1	TRBV9	TRBJ1-2	NA
TGTGCCAGCAGTGCTACGCCTAGCGGGAGGACAGATACGCAGTATTTT	CASSATPSGRTDTQYF	TRBD2	TRBV2	TRBJ2-3	NA
TGTGCCAGCAGCTTAGCAGCGGTGGAGACCCAGTACTTC	CASSLAAVETQYF	NA	TRBV7-2	TRBJ2-5	NA